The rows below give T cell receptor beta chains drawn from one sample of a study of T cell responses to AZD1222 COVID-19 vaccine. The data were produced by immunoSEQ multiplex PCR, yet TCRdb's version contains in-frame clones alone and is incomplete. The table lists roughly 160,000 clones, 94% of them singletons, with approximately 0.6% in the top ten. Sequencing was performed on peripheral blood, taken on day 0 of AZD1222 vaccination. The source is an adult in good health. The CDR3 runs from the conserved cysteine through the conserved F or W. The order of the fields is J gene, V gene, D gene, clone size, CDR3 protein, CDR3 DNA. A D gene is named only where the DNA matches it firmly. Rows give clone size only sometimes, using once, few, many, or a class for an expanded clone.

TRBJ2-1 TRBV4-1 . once CASSPSGTYYNEQFF TGCGCCAGCAGCCCCTCCGGGACCTACTACAATGAGCAGTTCTTC
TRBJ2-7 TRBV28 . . CASSLDEQYF TGTGCCAGCAGTTTGGACGAGCAGTACTTC
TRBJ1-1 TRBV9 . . CASSREATEAFF TGTGCCAGCAGCCGTGAGGCCACTGAAGCTTTCTTT
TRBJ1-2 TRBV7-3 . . CASSPRTGAGGYTF TGTGCCAGCAGCCCCCGGACGGGGGCAGGTGGCTACACCTTC
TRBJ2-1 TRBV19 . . CASSIFGSAVDEQFF TGTGCCAGTAGTATATTTGGCTCAGCGGTCGATGAGCAGTTCTTC
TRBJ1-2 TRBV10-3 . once CAISGRGSDGGYTF TGTGCCATCAGTGGAAGAGGGAGTGACGGTGGCTACACCTTC
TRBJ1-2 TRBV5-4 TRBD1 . CASSPPGQAGVRDGYTF TGTGCCAGCAGCCCACCGGGACAGGCCGGCGTAAGAGATGGCTACACCTTC
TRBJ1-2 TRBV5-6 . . CASSLKGLNYGYTF TGTGCCAGCAGCTTGAAGGGGCTTAACTATGGCTACACCTTC
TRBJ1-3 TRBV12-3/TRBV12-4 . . CASSTRNTIYF TGTGCCAGCAGTACAAGGAACACCATATATTTT
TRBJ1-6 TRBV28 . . CASSSAFGTAKGIPLHF TGTGCCAGCAGTTCAGCGTTCGGGACGGCCAAGGGTATCCCCCTCCACTTT
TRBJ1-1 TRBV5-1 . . CASRGVLNTEAFF TGCGCCAGCCGCGGAGTCCTCAACACTGAAGCTTTCTTT
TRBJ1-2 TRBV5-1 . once CASSLLGTKANYGYTF TGCGCCAGCAGCTTGCTTGGGACAAAGGCTAACTATGGCTACACCTTC
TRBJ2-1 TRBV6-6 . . CASSYLAEQFF TGTGCCAGCAGTTACTTGGCTGAGCAGTTCTTC
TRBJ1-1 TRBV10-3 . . CAISENLWPKAFF TGTGCCATCAGTGAAAATCTTTGGCCTAAAGCTTTCTTT
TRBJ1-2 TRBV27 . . CASSSGWWAGLNYGYTF TGTGCCAGCAGTTCGGGTTGGTGGGCGGGCCTTAACTATGGCTACACCTTC
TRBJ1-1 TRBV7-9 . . CASSLQGTLNTEAFF TGTGCCAGCAGCCTCCAGGGGACCCTGAACACTGAAGCTTTCTTT
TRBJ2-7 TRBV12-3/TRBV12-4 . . CASNRGPHGEQYF TGTGCCAGCAATAGGGGCCCCCATGGGGAGCAGTACTTC
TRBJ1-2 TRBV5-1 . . CASASSSGEGYTF TGCGCCAGCGCCAGTTCGTCAGGAGAAGGCTACACCTTC